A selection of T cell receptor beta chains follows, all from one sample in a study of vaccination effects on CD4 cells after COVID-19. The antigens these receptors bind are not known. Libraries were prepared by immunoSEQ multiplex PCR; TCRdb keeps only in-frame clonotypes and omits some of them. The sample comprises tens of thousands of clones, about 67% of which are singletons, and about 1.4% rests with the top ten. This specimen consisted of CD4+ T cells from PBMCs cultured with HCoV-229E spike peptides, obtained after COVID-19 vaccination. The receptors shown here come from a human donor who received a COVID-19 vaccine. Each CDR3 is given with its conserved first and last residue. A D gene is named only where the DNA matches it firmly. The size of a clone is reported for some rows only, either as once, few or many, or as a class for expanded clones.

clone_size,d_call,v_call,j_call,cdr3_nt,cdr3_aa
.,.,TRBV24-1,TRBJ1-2,TGTGCCACCAGTGGACTCAGGGGTGGCTACACCTTC,CATSGLRGGYTF
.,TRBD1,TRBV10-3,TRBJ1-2,TGTGCCATCAGTGAGCCTGGGACAGGGCGAAACTATGGCTACACCTTC,CAISEPGTGRNYGYTF
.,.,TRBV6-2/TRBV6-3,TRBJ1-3,TGTGCCAGCAGTTACTCGATTTACGACAGGTCCTCTGGAAACACCATATATTTT,CASSYSIYDRSSGNTIYF
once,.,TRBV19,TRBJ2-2,TGTGCCAGTACCAATAAGGTGTGGGCTAACACCGGGGAGCTGTTTTTT,CASTNKVWANTGELFF
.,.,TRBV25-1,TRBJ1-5,TGTGCCAGCAGAGGACAGAATCAGCCCCAGCATTTT,CASRGQNQPQHF
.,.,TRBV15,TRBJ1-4,TGTGCCACCAGCCGAACCGGGGCCCTAAATGAAAAACTGTTTTTT,CATSRTGALNEKLFF
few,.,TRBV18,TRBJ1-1,TGTGCCAGCTCGCCCCTGGCCCCCTTGAACACTGAAGCTTTCTTT,CASSPLAPLNTEAFF
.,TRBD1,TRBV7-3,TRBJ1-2,TGTGCCAGCAGCTTAACGTCTGGACAGGGGAGTGGTGGTGGCTACACCTTC,CASSLTSGQGSGGGYTF
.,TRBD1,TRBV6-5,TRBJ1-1,TGTGCCAGCAGTTACTCGACAGGGGGACTTTCTGAAGCTTTCTTT,CASSYSTGGLSEAFF
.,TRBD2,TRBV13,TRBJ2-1,TGTGCCAGCAGCTTAGAAGCCGGGGGGGCCTATTATAATGAGCAGTTCTTC,CASSLEAGGAYYNEQFF
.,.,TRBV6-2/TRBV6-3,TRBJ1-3,TGTGCCAGCAGTTACGGACGGACAGTCTCTGGAAACACCATATATTTT,CASSYGRTVSGNTIYF
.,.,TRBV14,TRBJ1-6,TGTGCCAGCAGCCGGGGCGGATTTGATTCACCCCTCCACTTT,CASSRGGFDSPLHF
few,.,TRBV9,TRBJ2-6,TGTGCCAGCAGCGCCGCCCCTCGGGGTTCTGGGGCCAACGTCCTGACTTTC,CASSAAPRGSGANVLTF
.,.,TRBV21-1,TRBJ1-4,TGTGCCAGCAGCAGCGAGGAGCAGGGTGAAGAAAAACTGTTTTTT,CASSSEEQGEEKLFF
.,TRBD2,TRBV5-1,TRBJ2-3,TGCGCCAGCAGACCCGGGGGGTCAACAGATACGCAGTATTTT,CASRPGGSTDTQYF
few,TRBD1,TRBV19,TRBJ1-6,TGTGCCAGTAGTTCACAGGGGCCCGGTTCACCCCTCCACTTT,CASSSQGPGSPLHF
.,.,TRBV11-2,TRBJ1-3,TGTGCCAGCAGCCTAGGCAGGGGATTCGGAAACACCATATATTTT,CASSLGRGFGNTIYF
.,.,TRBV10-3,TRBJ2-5,TGTGCCATCAGTGACCCCAAACCAGGGTACCAAGAGACCCAGTACTTC,CAISDPKPGYQETQYF
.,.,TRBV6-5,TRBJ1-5,TGTGCCAGCGGACTGGACAGTCATAGCAATCAGCCCCAGCATTTT,CASGLDSHSNQPQHF
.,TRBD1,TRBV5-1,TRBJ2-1,TGCGCCAGCAGCTTCCCCCCGGGACAGACCTACAATGAGCAGTTCTTC,CASSFPPGQTYNEQFF
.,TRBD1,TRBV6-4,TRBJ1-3,TGTGCCAGCACTGGACAGGGGCTCTCTGGAAACACCATATATTTT,CASTGQGLSGNTIYF
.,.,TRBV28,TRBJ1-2,TGTGCCAGCGACGTTGGGGGACGGCGTGGCTACACCTTC,CASDVGGRRGYTF
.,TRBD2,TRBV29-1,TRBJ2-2,TGCAGCGTTGTAGGTGGGACTAGCGGGACAATCGGGGAGCTGTTTTTT,CSVVGGTSGTIGELFF
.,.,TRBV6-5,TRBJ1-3,TGTGCCAGCAGTCCACAGGGCCTCTCTGGAAACACCATATATTTT,CASSPQGLSGNTIYF
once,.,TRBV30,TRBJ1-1,TGTGCCTGGAGTGTATACCGGAGGCAGCCGGGAGCTTTCTTT,CAWSVYRRQPGAFF
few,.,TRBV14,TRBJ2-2,TGTGCCAGCAGCCAATTATTGAGGGGAAACACCGGGGAGCTGTTTTTT,CASSQLLRGNTGELFF